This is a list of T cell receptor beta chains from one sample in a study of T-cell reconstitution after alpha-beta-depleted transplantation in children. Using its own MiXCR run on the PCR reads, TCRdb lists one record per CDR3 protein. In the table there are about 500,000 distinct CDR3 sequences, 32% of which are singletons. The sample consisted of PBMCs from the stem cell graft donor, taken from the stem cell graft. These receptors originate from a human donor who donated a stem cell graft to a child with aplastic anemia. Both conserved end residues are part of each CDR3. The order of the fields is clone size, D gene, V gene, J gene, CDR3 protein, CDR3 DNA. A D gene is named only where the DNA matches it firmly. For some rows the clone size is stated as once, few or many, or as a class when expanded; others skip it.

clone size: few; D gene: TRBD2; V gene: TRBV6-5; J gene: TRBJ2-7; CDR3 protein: CASSYPRTSGLGEQYF; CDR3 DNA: TGTGCCAGCAGTTACCCCAGGACTAGCGGGCTGGGCGAGCAGTACTTC
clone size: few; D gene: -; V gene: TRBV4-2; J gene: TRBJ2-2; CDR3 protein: CASSQGVRDARNTGELFF; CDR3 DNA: TGTGCCAGCAGCCAAGGGGTAAGAGACGCGAGGAACACCGGGGAGCTGTTTTTT
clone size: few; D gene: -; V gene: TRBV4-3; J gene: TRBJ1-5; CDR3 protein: CASSQDYRGYSNQPQHF; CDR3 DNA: TGCGCCAGCAGCCAAGATTATCGGGGTTATAGCAATCAGCCCCAGCATTTT
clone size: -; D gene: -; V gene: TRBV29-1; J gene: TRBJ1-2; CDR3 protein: CSVEDRNKNYGYTF; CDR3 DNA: TGCAGCGTTGAAGACCGGAACAAGAACTATGGCTACACCTTC
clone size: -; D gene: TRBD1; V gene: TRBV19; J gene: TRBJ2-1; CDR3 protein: CASGTGTYNEQFF; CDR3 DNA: TGTGCCAGTGGGACAGGGACGTACAATGAGCAGTTCTTC
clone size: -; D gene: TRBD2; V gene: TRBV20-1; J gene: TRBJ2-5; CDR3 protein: CSARMTSGETQYF; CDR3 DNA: TGCAGTGCTAGGATGACTAGCGGGGAGACCCAGTACTTC
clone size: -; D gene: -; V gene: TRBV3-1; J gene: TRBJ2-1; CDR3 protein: CASSTGTFNYNEQFF; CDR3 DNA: TGTGCCAGCAGCACCGGGACTTTCAACTACAATGAGCAGTTCTTC
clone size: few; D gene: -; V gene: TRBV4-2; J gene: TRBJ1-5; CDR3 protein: CASSQEEGTGRAF; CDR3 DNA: TGTGCCAGCAGCCAAGAGGAGGGGACGGGGAGAGCTTTT
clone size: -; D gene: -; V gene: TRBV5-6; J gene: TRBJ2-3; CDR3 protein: CASSLGQGFTDTQYF; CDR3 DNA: TGTGCCAGCAGCTTGGGGCAGGGATTCACAGATACGCAGTATTTT
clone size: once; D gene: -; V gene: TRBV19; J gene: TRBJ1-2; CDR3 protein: CASSMRGTNYGYTF; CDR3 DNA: TGTGCCAGTAGTATGCGGGGTACTAACTATGGCTACACCTTC